Sequencing of this TCR beta chain was carried out in a study of untreated major depressive disorder. Clones were read by immunoSEQ multiplex PCR, and TCRdb kept only the in-frame ones, dropping some. The sample yields nearly 20,000 clones, over 65% seen once. The CDR3 has 14 residues. The germline gives CDR1 SGDLS, CDR2 YYNGEE. Trimming left V 3 bases short and J 3 bases short, with 12 bases between. Sample: CD4+ T cells from PBMCs. The origin of this receptor is a woman between 25 and 40 years old in good health. The chain joins TRBV9 to TRBJ1-1; D gene uncertain. The CDR3 DNA reads TGTGCCAGCAGCGCCTCCAGAGGACACACTGAAGCTTTCTTT. This sequence encodes CASSASRGHTEAFF.